Included here is one TCR beta chain sequence, with context. Its target is unknown. A multiplex PCR was run with 60 Vbeta primers and 13 Jbeta primers. The table came from immunoSEQ multiplex PCR; TCRdb's copy has only in-frame clones and leaves some out. This table holds under 60,000 clones, 70% to 85% found once. This record belongs to a study of cytomegalovirus exposure and HLA in healthy donors. Study-wide points: The study had only CMV serostatus as immune exposure information. Later analysis demonstrated an association between a missense DCLRE1C variant and TCR beta V- and J-gene trimming.

Germline V gene data show CDR1 as SGHTA and CDR2 as FQGNSA. V lost 3 bases to trimming and J lost 3 bases, with 4 bases between them. The CDR3 has 12 residues. The receptor's source is a woman in her 40s in good health and CMV-seropositive. Material for sequencing was PBMCs. The rearrangement uses TRBV7-2 and TRBJ2-3; D gene uncertain. The CDR3 sequence: CASSFFTDTQYF. Here the CDR3 DNA reads TGTGCCAGCAGCTTCTTTACAGATACGCAGTATTTT. The full variable domain, its missing parts supplied by reference TRBV7-2 and TRBJ2-3, is GAGVSQSPSNKVTEKGKDVELRCDPISGHTALYWYRQSLGQGLEFLIYFQGNSAPDKSGLPSDRFSAERTGGSVSTLTIQRTQQEDSAVYLCASSFFTDTQYFGPGTRLTVL.